This TCR beta chain stems from a study of cytomegalovirus exposure and HLA in healthy donors. Overall study results and limits: It is likely that the observed cluster of highly shared sequence variants was a sequencing artifact. A prior analysis recorded that most TCR beta V segments were productive about 90% or about 30% of the time.

This clone has only a few counts. As yet, its antigen is unknown. Germline V gives CDR1 SGHRS, CDR2 YFSETQ. Trimming cost V 2 bases and J 6 bases; bases outside gene matches: 1. The CDR3 is made up of 13 amino acids. PCR employed 60 Vbeta and 13 Jbeta primers. Here immunoSEQ multiplex PCR was the method, and the copy in TCRdb shows in-frame clones only, minus some. In the table there are around 93,000 clones, about four fifths of which are singletons. This clonotype was obtained from a man between 45 and 60 years old in good health and CMV-seronegative. The V and J genes are TRBV5-1 and TRBJ1-5; 8 bases align to TRBD1. Sample: PBMCs. CDR3 coding DNA: TGCGCCAGCAGCTTAACAGGGGGTCAGCCCCAGCATTTT. Protein sequence: CASSLTGGQPQHF.